The clone carrying this T cell receptor beta chain has ten or more counts. No antigen is known for it. Using genomic DNA as the template, TCR beta VDJ and CDR3 profiling was carried out. TCRdb redid the calling of the reads with MiXCR, one entry per CDR3 protein. The sample shows about 200,000 distinct CDR3 sequences, roughly 53% of them seen only once. Germline V CDR1 and CDR2: MNHEY, SVGAGI. The CDR3 has 15 residues. Trimming took 0 bases from V and 6 from J; bases not matched to a gene: 6. This specimen comes from a study of CD8+CD57+ T cells in acquired aplastic anemia. Study as a whole: An average of roughly 2.9 ug of DNA was obtained from sorted CD4+ and CD8+ cells.

General observations from the study: Patients and controls shared about 30 CD8+ CDR3 sequences.

Patients chosen for sequencing had CD8+CD57+ cells that had expanded, as shown by flow cytometry. Severe acquired aplastic anemia was the diagnosis recorded for all patients. Sequenced sample: sorted CD4+, CD8+, or CD8+CD57+ T cells (not recorded which) from PBMCs. The chain links TRBV6-5 to TRBJ2-7; the match to TRBD2 covers 9 bases. The sequence was collected from a human donor with aplastic anemia. The CDR3, as DNA: TGTGCCAGCAGTTACTCGGATAGCGGGGGTGGCGAGCAGTACTTC. Its translation: CASSYSDSGGGEQYF.